The 22 T cell receptor beta chains below were found in one sample sequenced in a study of T-cell reconstitution after alpha-beta-depleted transplantation in children. Unique molecular identifiers were incorporated when the TCRbeta library was constructed. TCRdb re-called the PCR reads through MiXCR, storing one row per CDR3 protein. The repertoire holds 600,000 to 700,000 distinct CDR3 sequences, with around 12% as singletons. Material: PBMCs, obtained before TCRalphabeta/CD19-depleted stem cell transplant. Every receptor here comes from a girl aged 2-10 years with congenital amegakaryocytic thrombocytopenia, due to receive a stem cell transplant.

Worth noting for this clonotype: This may arise from a read error, as a much more abundant clone is one base away. The chain couples TRBV4-1 to TRBJ2-2; the match to TRBD1 covers 8 bases. Germline V gives CDR1 MGHRA, CDR2 YSYEKL. This CDR3 has 16 amino acids. The CDR3 sequence: CACSQVTGDLTGELFF. DNA of the CDR3: TGCGCCTGCAGCCAAGTGACAGGGGATCTAACCGGGGAGCTGTTTTTT.

This clonotype appeared a few times. One base away lies a much larger clone, so this may be a sequencing read error. This chain uses TRBV6-1 with TRBJ1-2, with a tentative D call TRBD1 (6 bases). The germline V gene has CDR1 MNHNS and CDR2 SASEGT. The CDR3 is made up of 13 amino acids. CDR3: CASSPGQFYGYPF. The CDR3, as DNA: TGTGCCAGCAGCCCTGGACAGTTCTATGGCTACCCCTTC.

At least ten counts were recorded for this clonotype. The rearrangement joins TRBV9 to TRBJ2-1, with 9 bases lining up with TRBD2. The CDR3 runs to 15 residues. V gave up 2 bases and J gave up 4 bases; unmatched junction bases: 4. Looked up from germline, CDR1 is SGDLS and CDR2 is YYNGEE. The CDR3 nucleotides read TGTGCCAGCAGCGTCGTAGCGGGAGATTACAATGAGCAGTTCTTC. Its protein is CASSVVAGDYNEQFF.

This clonotype was seen ten or more times. V and J are TRBV5-6 and TRBJ2-1, with a possible D match to TRBD1 (6 bases). CDR1 and CDR2 (germline): SGHDT, YYEEEE. This CDR3 is built from 16 residues. V lost 3 bases to trimming and J lost 4 bases, with 17 bases between them. Here the CDR3 DNA reads TGTGCCAGCAGCTCCATGATCGGGACACCTTACAATGAGCAGTTCTTC. Its protein is CASSSMIGTPYNEQFF.

Details on this clonotype: A much larger clone sits a single nucleotide away, making a read error possible. The rearrangement uses TRBV20-1 and TRBJ2-5; D gene unclear. Germline values: CDR1 DFQATT, CDR2 SNEGSKA (reference sequence). CDR3 length: 13 amino acids. The CDR3 reads CSARRLDQETQCF. The DNA for the CDR3 is TGCAGTGCTAGACGACTTGATCAAGAGACCCAGTGCTTC.

This clonotype showed up just a few times. The rearrangement joins TRBV28 to TRBJ1-5; D not certain. CDR3 size: 13 residues. Germline values: CDR1 MDHEN, CDR2 SYDVKM. Trimming cost V 9 bases and J 0 bases, with 9 bases left between them. The CDR3 spells CASAGYSNQPQHF. In nucleotides, the CDR3 is TGTGCCAGTGCCGGGTATAGCAATCAGCCCCAGCATTTT.

This clonotype showed up just a few times. V is TRBV30 and J is TRBJ2-4, with D uncertain. The V end was cut by 5 bases, the J end by 6 bases, with 17 bases between. Per the germline V gene, CDR1 is GTSNPN and CDR2 is SVGIG (reference sequence). The CDR3 consists of 14 residues. Here the CDR3 DNA reads TGTGCCTGGGCCGGAGACGGGCCTCGAAACATTCAGTACTTC. Translation gives CAWAGDGPRNIQYF.

CDR3 sequence (DNA): TGTGCCAGCTCACCAGAGGAGCCTAGCGGGTCCCAAGAGACCCAGTACTTC. Translated: CASSPEEPSGSQETQYF. The rearrangement joins TRBV18 to TRBJ2-5; 8 bases map to TRBD2. This CDR3 contains 17 residues. Looked up from germline, CDR1 is KGHSH and CDR2 is LQKENI. The J segment lost 1 base and the V segment lost 2 bases, leaving 9 bases of the junction unmatched.

The chain joins TRBV10-3 to TRBJ2-3; 12 bases are shared with TRBD2. Trimming cost V 4 bases and J 6 bases; bases outside gene matches: 2. The germline V gene has CDR1 ENHRY and CDR2 SYGVKD. CDR3 length: 14 residues. CDR3 in amino acids: CAISAGLAGDTQYF. CDR3 coding DNA: TGTGCCATCAGTGCAGGACTAGCGGGGGATACGCAGTATTTT.

This clonotype was detected many times. CDR3 sequence: CASSSLAGDNEQFF. CDR3 nucleotide sequence: TGTGCCAGCAGTTCACTAGCGGGTGACAATGAGCAGTTCTTC. J is TRBJ2-1 and V is TRBV28, with 9 bases aligning to TRBD2. The V and J ends lost 4 bases and 5 bases, in that order; junction bases with no gene match: 3. The CDR3 has 14 amino acids. CDR1 is MDHEN, CDR2 SYDVKM, per germline.

This chain connects TRBV29-1 to TRBJ1-2; D gene uncertain. This CDR3 is 14 amino acids long. Between the trimmed V and J ends, which lost 7 bases and 4 bases, there was a span of 19 bases. Germline V gene data show CDR1 as SQVTM and CDR2 as ANQGSEA. The CDR3 sequence: CSDRTEVGPYGYTF. The CDR3 DNA sequence: TGCAGCGATAGGACGGAAGTTGGTCCCTATGGCTACACCTTC.

This clonotype has ten or more counts. This chain connects TRBV20-1 to TRBJ2-3; 8 bases align to TRBD2. Germline-derived CDR1 and CDR2 are DFQATT and SNEGSKA (reference sequence). V lost 3 bases and J lost 1; bases outside the gene matches: 12. The CDR3 covers 17 residues. CDR3 bases: TGCAGTGCTAGTGGGGGCCAAGCGGGAGAAGGCACAGATACGCAGTATTTT. As protein: CSASGGQAGEGTDTQYF.

The J gene is TRBJ2-3, the V gene TRBV4-1; D is possibly TRBD2 (5 bases). V dropped 0 bases and J dropped 5 bases, with 9 bases sitting between them. The CDR3 is made up of 14 amino acids. CDR1 MGHRA and CDR2 YSYEKL come from the germline V gene. CDR3 nucleotide sequence: TGCGCCAGCAGCCAAGATCGGGAAGAAGATACGCAGTATTTT. This codes for CASSQDREEDTQYF.

This clonotype has only a few counts. The rearrangement joins TRBV7-6 to TRBJ2-1; D possibly corresponds to TRBD2 (7 bases). Per germline, CDR1 SGHVS and CDR2 FNYEAQ. Trimming took 0 bases from V and 6 from J, leaving 21 bases between them. CDR3 length: 18 residues. Here the CDR3 DNA reads TGTGCCAGCAGCTTAGCGGTGGGGGCGACTAGCTCCATCAATGAGCAGTTCTTC. It is translated as CASSLAVGATSSINEQFF.

The V and J genes are TRBV5-1 and TRBJ1-1, with TRBD1 matching 11 bases. The J segment lost 7 bases and the V segment lost 7 bases, leaving 6 bases of the junction unmatched. The CDR3 covers 13 residues. Germline V gene sequence: CDR1 SGHRS, CDR2 YFSETQ. The CDR3 spells CASAPGQGVEAFF. The CDR3 DNA follows: TGCGCCAGCGCCCCGGGACAGGGGGTTGAAGCTTTCTTT. The whole variable domain, filled in from reference TRBV5-1 and TRBJ1-1, reads KAGVTQTPRYLIKTRGQQVTLSCSPISGHRSVSWYQQTPGQGLQFLFEYFSETQRNKGNFPGRFSGRQFSNSRSEMNVSTLELGDSALYLCASAPGQGVEAFFGQGTRLTVV.

The chain joins TRBV10-3 to TRBJ1-1, with D unclear. The CDR3 runs 17 residues. V was trimmed by 2 bases and J by 0 bases, leaving 16 bases between them. Germline lookup yields CDR1 ENHRY and CDR2 SYGVKD. The CDR3: CAISERSGRRLNTEAFF. CDR3 nucleotide sequence: TGTGCCATCAGTGAGCGTAGTGGACGTAGGTTGAACACTGAAGCTTTCTTT.

This clonotype showed up many times. The chain couples TRBV29-1 to TRBJ2-1, with a tentative D call TRBD2 (6 bases). Per the germline V gene, CDR1 is SQVTM and CDR2 is ANQGSEA. This CDR3 region has 16 residues. V was clipped by 6 bases and J by 0 bases, with 18 bases between them. The chain's CDR3 is CSVAVRGGSSYNEQFF. The CDR3 DNA follows: TGCAGCGTCGCCGTCCGCGGAGGGAGCTCCTACAATGAGCAGTTCTTC.

This clonotype came up many times. V usage is TRBV20-1 and J usage is TRBJ2-3; D ambiguous. Trimming took off 3 bases at V and 6 bases at J, with 19 bases between the two ends. Germline V gene data show CDR1 as DFQATT and CDR2 as SNEGSKA (reference sequence). The CDR3 is 15 residues long. Here the CDR3 reads CSASFRRDEVDTQYF. DNA for the CDR3: TGCAGTGCTAGCTTCCGGCGAGACGAGGTTGATACGCAGTATTTT.

This clonotype appeared many times. The chain carries TRBV5-1 and TRBJ2-1; D is unclear. V lost 1 base and J lost 9, with 8 bases in between. The CDR3 sequence is 12 residues long. Germline assignment: CDR1 SGHRS and CDR2 YFSETQ. DNA of the CDR3: TGCGCCAGCAGCTTGTTTCCCGGTGAGCAGTTCTTC. This sequence encodes CASSLFPGEQFF.

The sample holds many counts of this clonotype. The rearrangement uses TRBV5-5 and TRBJ2-1; D is undetermined. With 0 bases removed from V and 4 bases from J, the gap between germline ends came to 5 bases. Germline CDR1 is SGHKS and CDR2 is YYEKEE (reference sequence). The CDR3 covers 13 residues. CDR3 sequence (DNA): TGTGCCAGCAGCTTGGAGTGGTACAATGAGCAGTTCTTC. It yields the protein CASSLEWYNEQFF.

The CDR3 bases are TGTGCCAGCAGCCCTTCCCCTGGCACAGGGAACCCCTCCTACGAGCAGTACTTC. It codes for CASSPSPGTGNPSYEQYF. This chain joins TRBV11-2 and TRBJ2-7, with D tentatively TRBD1 (6 bases). Per germline, CDR1 SGHAT and CDR2 FQNNGV. V lost 5 bases to trimming and J lost 0 bases, with 23 bases between them. The CDR3 has 18 amino acids.

This clonotype has more than one count but fewer than ten. The chain links TRBV28 to TRBJ2-3; D gene unclear. This CDR3 is 14 amino acids long. Per the germline V gene, CDR1 is MDHEN and CDR2 is SYDVKM. The germline V and J ends were trimmed by 6 bases and 3 bases, with 13 bases remaining between them. The CDR3 DNA is TGTGCCAGCAGGCCCGACGTGGGGACAGATACGCAGTATTTT. It translates to CASRPDVGTDTQYF.